This TCR beta chain was identified during a study of blood T cells in healthy people across ages. Study results and limitations: Older age coincided with a roughly linear decline in TCR beta diversity per million T cells.

The CDR3 has 15 amino acids. Germline loops: CDR1 SGHVS, CDR2 FQNEAQ. V was pared by 1 base and J by 7 bases, with 9 bases of the junction left unmatched. Using a J-beta primer mix together with a sample-barcoded 5' primer, a second PCR was run for roughly 6 to 12 cycles. Each TCR beta cDNA got a 12-nucleotide random molecular identifier. TCRdb re-analysed the 5' RACE reads in MiXCR, keeping a single row per CDR3 protein. This sample has 630,000 or so distinct CDR3 sequences, with under 30% found just once. A remark on this clonotype: As yet, its antigen is unknown.

Collection of 8.5 to 10 milliliters of peripheral blood was performed for each donor. The sequence was collected from a woman aged 80 or over in good health. The rearrangement links TRBV7-8 to TRBJ2-7, with TRBD1 matching 8 bases. Input material: blood. The CDR3: CASSLGGQGAREQYF. CDR3 nucleotide sequence: TGTGCCAGCAGCTTAGGCGGTCAGGGGGCGCGTGAGCAGTACTTC.